This T cell receptor (beta chain) appears in the sequencing data of a study of identical twins. V was shortened by 6 bases and J by 2 bases, with 7 bases between the two germline ends. This CDR3 region has 13 residues. Germline V lookup: CDR1 MNHNS, CDR2 SASEGT. Unique molecular identifiers were in the cDNA, with template-switch universal primer binding. MiXCR was run by TCRdb on the 5' RACE reads, yielding one entry per CDR3 protein. The data contain roughly 490,000 distinct CDR3 sequences, over 11% of them seen just once; the ten biggest clones take up 0.8% to 1%. Study-wide findings and caveats: Analyses based on zero insertions could be partly confounded by invariant MAIT and iNKT cells. Sequences that were beta out-of-frame showed weaker excess twin sharing. Conclusions relied on cross-sectional statistical analysis, not following the same donors.

Concerning this clonotype itself: The target antigen is unknown.

The sample also formed part of further work on yellow fever vaccine responses in identical twins.

This sequence joins TRBV6-1 and TRBJ2-2; a weak D match, TRBD2 (5 bases). Input material: CD4+ T cells sorted from blood. This TCR derives from a woman aged 18-29 years in good health. CDR3 nucleotide sequence: TGTGCCAGCAGACCGGGAAACACCGGGGAGCTGTTTTTT. Translated, it gives CASRPGNTGELFF.